These T cell receptor beta chains were read from a single sample in a study of blood T cell repertoires in COVID-19. Here immunoSEQ multiplex PCR was the method, and the copy in TCRdb shows in-frame clones only, minus some. The sample lists approximately 220,000 clones, 81% occurring once. The sequenced sample consisted of peripheral blood. The source is an elderly woman with acute or convalescent COVID-19. Each CDR3 is given with its conserved first and last residue. The D gene is left open where the match is weak. Clone size, where shown, is once, few, many, or a class for clones that have expanded.

d_call: TRBD2; v_call: TRBV3-1/TRBV3-2; j_call: TRBJ2-7; clone_size: .; cdr3_nt: TGTGCCAGCAGCCAACACCCCGGGACTAGCGGCGAGCAGTACTTC; cdr3_aa: CASSQHPGTSGEQYF
d_call: .; v_call: TRBV4-1; j_call: TRBJ2-3; clone_size: .; cdr3_nt: TGCGCCAGCAGCCAAGACGTTGAGGGTACCCCGGATTTT; cdr3_aa: CASSQDVEGTPDF
d_call: TRBD1; v_call: TRBV10-1; j_call: TRBJ1-1; clone_size: .; cdr3_nt: TGCGCCAGCAGTGAATCGGGGACAGGTGGGGATGGGAACACTGAAGCTTTCTTT; cdr3_aa: CASSESGTGGDGNTEAFF
d_call: TRBD2; v_call: TRBV3-1/TRBV3-2; j_call: TRBJ2-5; clone_size: .; cdr3_nt: TGTGCCAGCAGCTATGGGACTAGCGGAAAAGAGACCCAGTACTTC; cdr3_aa: CASSYGTSGKETQYF
d_call: TRBD1; v_call: TRBV15; j_call: TRBJ2-7; clone_size: .; cdr3_nt: TGTGCCACCAGCAGACGGGTAGAAAAGGGGGCCCGCGAGCAGTACTTC; cdr3_aa: CATSRRVEKGAREQYF
d_call: .; v_call: TRBV28; j_call: TRBJ1-1; clone_size: .; cdr3_nt: TGTGCCAGCAGGTCTTCGAACACTGAAGCTTTCTTT; cdr3_aa: CASRSSNTEAFF
d_call: .; v_call: TRBV5-1; j_call: TRBJ2-3; clone_size: .; cdr3_nt: TGCGCCAGCAGCTTGGAGGTGGCAAGGGGTCCAGATACGCAGTATTTT; cdr3_aa: CASSLEVARGPDTQYF
d_call: .; v_call: TRBV9; j_call: TRBJ1-1; clone_size: .; cdr3_nt: TGTGCCAGCAGACCTTCGAGACATACGAACACTGAAGCTTTCTTT; cdr3_aa: CASRPSRHTNTEAFF
d_call: TRBD1; v_call: TRBV27; j_call: TRBJ2-7; clone_size: .; cdr3_nt: TGTGCCAGCAGTTCCCCGGGACAGGGAGTATTCGAGCAGTACTTC; cdr3_aa: CASSSPGQGVFEQYF
d_call: TRBD1; v_call: TRBV5-1; j_call: TRBJ1-3; clone_size: .; cdr3_nt: TGCGCCAGCAGCTTATACGTCCGAGGGACAGGGTCAGGAAACACCATATATTTT; cdr3_aa: CASSLYVRGTGSGNTIYF
d_call: TRBD1; v_call: TRBV6-5; j_call: TRBJ1-1; clone_size: .; cdr3_nt: TGTGCCAGCAACCTAGGGGGCTCGAGCACTGAAGCTTTCTTT; cdr3_aa: CASNLGGSSTEAFF
d_call: .; v_call: TRBV12-3/TRBV12-4; j_call: TRBJ1-1; clone_size: .; cdr3_nt: TGTGCCAGCAGTTCCAGGGGTGAAGCTTTCTTT; cdr3_aa: CASSSRGEAFF
d_call: .; v_call: TRBV11-2; j_call: TRBJ1-5; clone_size: .; cdr3_nt: TGTGCCAGCAGCTTAGCCGGGGGTAGCAATCAGCCCCAGCATTTT; cdr3_aa: CASSLAGGSNQPQHF
d_call: .; v_call: TRBV6-5; j_call: TRBJ2-3; clone_size: .; cdr3_nt: TGTGCCAGCACCCCAGCCAGGTCCACAGATACGCAGTATTTT; cdr3_aa: CASTPARSTDTQYF
d_call: TRBD2; v_call: TRBV24-1; j_call: TRBJ2-5; clone_size: once; cdr3_nt: TGTGCCACCAGCGAGGCGGGGGGCAGGGAGACCCAGTACTTC; cdr3_aa: CATSEAGGRETQYF
d_call: .; v_call: TRBV3-1/TRBV3-2; j_call: TRBJ2-3; clone_size: .; cdr3_nt: TGTGCCAGCAGCCAGATGTACAGGAGCACAGATACGCAGTATTTT; cdr3_aa: CASSQMYRSTDTQYF